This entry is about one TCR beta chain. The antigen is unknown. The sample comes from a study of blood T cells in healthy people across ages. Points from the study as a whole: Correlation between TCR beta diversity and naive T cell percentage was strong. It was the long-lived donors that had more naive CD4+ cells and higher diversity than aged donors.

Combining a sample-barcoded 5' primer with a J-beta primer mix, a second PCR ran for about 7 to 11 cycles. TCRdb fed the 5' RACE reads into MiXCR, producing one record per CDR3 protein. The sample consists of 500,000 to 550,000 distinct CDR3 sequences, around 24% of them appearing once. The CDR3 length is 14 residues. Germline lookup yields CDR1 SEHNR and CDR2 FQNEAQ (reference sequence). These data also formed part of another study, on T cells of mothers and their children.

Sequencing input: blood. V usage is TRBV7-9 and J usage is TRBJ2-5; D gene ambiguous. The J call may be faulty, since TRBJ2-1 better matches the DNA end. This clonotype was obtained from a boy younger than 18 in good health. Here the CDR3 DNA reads TGTGCCAGCAGCGGCCCGCCGCGGTGGGGTGAGCAGTTCTTC. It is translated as CASSGPPRWGEQFF.